These 21 T cell receptor beta chains share one sample of origin, sequenced in a study of T cell responses to AZD1222 COVID-19 vaccine. Libraries were prepared by immunoSEQ multiplex PCR; TCRdb keeps only in-frame clonotypes and omits some of them. The sample holds approximately 200,000 clones; roughly nine tenths are singletons and the top ten take about 3.5%. The input for sequencing was peripheral blood, taken 28 days after the second AZD1222 dose. These receptors were collected from an adult who received the AZD1222 COVID-19 vaccine.

Of note for this clone: Its ends do not fully match the called genes, so a read error is possible. The CDR3 region has the DNA TGCTCCCCTCAGGGGCGGAGAATCTTC. Protein product: CSPQGRRIF. The chain uses TRBV20-1 and TRBJ2-1; weak D call: TRBD1 (6 bases). Germline lookup yields CDR1 DFQATT and CDR2 SNEGSKA (reference sequence). This CDR3 is 9 amino acids long.

The chain couples TRBV6-5 to TRBJ1-2; perhaps TRBD1 as D (5 bases). Trimming removed 2 bases from V and 8 bases from J, with 9 bases in between. The V gene's germline CDR1 is MNHEY and CDR2 SVGAGI. The CDR3 covers 12 residues. This CDR3 is CASSYRGEGYTF. CDR3 DNA: TGTGCCAGCAGTTACCGAGGGGAAGGCTACACCTTC.

V is TRBV7-9 and J is TRBJ1-1, with TRBD1 matching over 12 bases. The germline V gene encodes CDR1 SEHNR and CDR2 FQNEAQ (reference sequence). J lost 1 base, V lost 1 base, and 4 bases had no gene match. The CDR3 is made up of 17 amino acids. The CDR3 loop reads CASSLVGQGAENTEAFF. The CDR3 bases are TGTGCCAGCAGCTTAGTGGGACAGGGGGCGGAGAACACTGAAGCTTTCTTT.

The CDR3 nucleotides read TGTGCCAGCAGTCCCCTGGGACAGGGGACCGGAGGCTACGAGCAGTACTTC. Its translation: CASSPLGQGTGGYEQYF. This chain links TRBV27 with TRBJ2-7, with 10 bases identical to TRBD1. Unmatched junction bases numbered 13, after V lost 5 bases and J lost 3 bases. This CDR3 is built from 17 residues. CDR1 MNHEY and CDR2 SMNVEV come from the germline V gene (reference sequence).

This clone was seen only once. This sequence joins TRBV19 and TRBJ1-1; 7 nucleotides line up with TRBD1. This CDR3 is 13 amino acids long. The germline CDR1 and CDR2 sequences are LNHDA and SQIVND (reference sequence). Trimming at V came to 7 bases and at J to 5 bases, leaving 7 bases not matched to a gene. CDR3 in DNA: TGTGCCAGTAAAAGGGGGCCAAGAACTGAAGCTTTCTTT. Amino acids: CASKRGPRTEAFF.

The rearrangement links TRBV28 to TRBJ2-4; unclear D gene. V was trimmed by 6 bases and J by 9 bases, leaving 30 bases between them. CDR1 MDHEN and CDR2 SYDVKM come from the germline V gene. The CDR3 length is 18 residues. The DNA of the CDR3 is TGTGCCAGCAGCCCGGGCCTTTTTGTGTCAGCCCTCGGCGGCATTCAGTACTTC. This sequence encodes CASSPGLFVSALGGIQYF.

The chain combines TRBV6-6 with TRBJ1-1; 9 nucleotides agree with TRBD1. This CDR3 is 15 amino acids long. Germline V gene sequence: CDR1 MNHNY, CDR2 SVGAGI (reference sequence). V trimming: 5 bases; J trimming: 2 bases; junction bases outside the gene matches: 6. The CDR3, as DNA: TGTGCCAGCAGTGACCAGACAGGGGGAAACACTGAAGCTTTCTTT. Residues: CASSDQTGGNTEAFF.

The gene calls are TRBV4-3 and TRBJ2-7; D might be TRBD1 (6 bases). V dropped 4 bases and J dropped 6 bases, with 13 bases sitting between them. The length of the CDR3 is 13 residues. CDR1 and CDR2 from the germline V gene are LGHNA and YSLEER. CDR3 sequence: CASSLARGSEQYF. DNA of the CDR3: TGCGCCAGCAGCCTGGCCAGGGGCTCCGAGCAGTACTTC.

The genes are TRBV5-4 and TRBJ1-2, with a tentative D call TRBD1 (5 bases). This CDR3 has 13 residues. V dropped 0 bases and J dropped 8 bases, with 11 bases sitting between them. Germline V gene sequence: CDR1 SGHNT, CDR2 YYREEE (reference sequence). In DNA, the CDR3 is TGTGCCAGCAGCTTGGTTGGGACTGGGGGCTACACCTTC. Amino acids: CASSLVGTGGYTF.

This clone appeared a single time. V is TRBV28 and J is TRBJ1-2; possible D gene TRBD1, 5 bases. From germline, CDR1 is MDHEN and CDR2 SYDVKM. The CDR3 covers 14 residues. V lost 4 bases and J lost 11, with 20 bases in between. The CDR3 protein is CASSSSGEGMRYTF. CDR3 DNA: TGTGCCAGCAGTTCCTCGGGGGAGGGTATGCGGTACACCTTC.

The chain couples TRBV5-6 to TRBJ2-1; possible D gene TRBD2, 5 bases. Trimming removed 0 bases at V and 3 bases at J, with 10 bases between. This CDR3 has 15 amino acids. Germline values: CDR1 SGHDT, CDR2 YYEEEE. Here the CDR3 reads CASSLGVAIYNEQFF. The CDR3 DNA is TGTGCCAGCAGCTTGGGGGTAGCGATCTACAATGAGCAGTTCTTC.

With respect to this clone: Mismatch with germline at one junction end may stem from a read error. The chain links TRBV7-7 to TRBJ2-2; TRBD1 might be the D (5 bases). There are 15 residues in the CDR3. Germline loops: CDR1 SSHAT, CDR2 FNYEAQ (reference sequence). CDR3 sequence: CASSLTDTNTGELFF. DNA of the CDR3: TGTGCTAGCAGCTTAACGGACACAAACACCGGGGAGCTGTTTTTT.

This chain uses TRBV7-2 with TRBJ1-6; 9 nucleotides agree with TRBD1. The V gene's germline CDR1 is SGHTA and CDR2 FQGNSA. The CDR3 is 14 amino acids. J gave up 8 bases and V 5 bases, and 4 bases lay outside the gene matches. This CDR3 is CASSTRTGDSPLHF. The CDR3, as DNA: TGTGCCAGCAGCACTCGGACAGGGGATTCACCCCTCCACTTT.

This chain connects TRBV5-5 to TRBJ2-2; D unclear. CDR1 and CDR2 (germline): SGHKS, YYEKEE (reference sequence). This CDR3 contains 15 residues. Trimming pared 1 base from V and 7 bases from J, leaving 14 bases between. In DNA form, the CDR3 reads TGTGCCAGCAGCTTGTATGTAGGGATGGGCGGGGAGCTGTTTTTT. Translating it yields CASSLYVGMGGELFF. The variable domain in full, completed from reference TRBV5-5 and TRBJ2-2, reads DAGVTQSPTHLIKTRGQQVTLRCSPISGHKSVSWYQQVLGQGPQFIFQYYEKEERGRGNFPDRFSARQFPNYSSELNVNALLLGDSALYLCASSLYVGMGGELFFGEGSRLTVL.

The rearrangement uses TRBV2 and TRBJ2-7; TRBD1 might be the D (6 bases). V lost 4 bases and J lost 6, with 13 bases in between. Germline CDR1 SNHLY, CDR2 FYNNEI. CDR3 length: 13 residues. CDR3 nucleotide sequence: TGTGCCAGCAGTGGCGGACAGCGCCGCGAGCAGTACTTC. Amino acid sequence: CASSGGQRREQYF.

The chain has TRBV6-5 and TRBJ2-7; 10 bases are a match to TRBD2. J was trimmed by 2 bases and V by 7 bases; bases with no gene match: 5. CDR3 size: 14 residues. The germline CDR1 and CDR2 sequences are MNHEY and SVGAGI. In DNA, the CDR3 is TGTGCCAGCAAACTAGCGGGATCTACCTACGAGCAGTACTTC. It codes for CASKLAGSTYEQYF.

V gene TRBV11-2 combines with J gene TRBJ2-1, with TRBD2 identical over 8 bases. After removal of 5 bases from V and 0 bases from J, the junction contained 6 bases not matched to a gene. The CDR3 sequence is 16 residues long. Looked up from germline, CDR1 is SGHAT and CDR2 is FQNNGV. CDR3 sequence: CASSPGTRASYNEQFF. DNA for the CDR3: TGTGCCAGCAGCCCGGGGACTAGAGCCTCCTACAATGAGCAGTTCTTC.

The V call is TRBV18, the J call TRBJ1-1; 10 bases agree with TRBD1. The CDR3 has 16 residues. Trimming cost V 1 base and J 2 bases; bases outside gene matches: 4. Germline V gene lookup returns CDR1 KGHSH and CDR2 LQKENI. CDR3 in amino acids: CASSPRATGGNTEAFF. CDR3 coding DNA: TGTGCCAGCTCACCACGGGCGACAGGGGGCAACACTGAAGCTTTCTTT.

J is TRBJ2-7 and V is TRBV10-3; the D gene is possibly TRBD1 (5 bases). Trimming pared 1 base from V and 3 bases from J, leaving 22 bases between. Germline loops: CDR1 ENHRY, CDR2 SYGVKD. The CDR3 extends over 18 amino acids. The CDR3 reads CAISEFRQPPLFSYEQYF. In DNA, the CDR3 is TGTGCCATCAGTGAGTTCCGACAGCCTCCTCTCTTTAGCTACGAGCAGTACTTC.

V and J are TRBV5-5 and TRBJ1-6; TRBD1 matches 7 bases. The CDR3 contains 16 residues. Unmatched junction bases numbered 8, after V lost 4 bases and J lost 4 bases. Germline CDR1 and CDR2: SGHKS and YYEKEE (reference sequence). CDR3 region: CASSAIPTGYNSPLHF. CDR3 nucleotide sequence: TGTGCCAGCAGCGCCATTCCGACAGGGTATAATTCACCCCTCCACTTT.

The chain has TRBV18 and TRBJ1-5; 11 positions agree with TRBD1. The germline V gene has CDR1 KGHSH and CDR2 LQKENI. V shed 5 bases, J shed 6 bases, and the junction held 3 bases outside the gene matches. This CDR3 contains 14 residues. CDR3 sequence reads: CASSSGQGVQPQHF. For the CDR3, the DNA is TGTGCCAGCTCATCGGGACAGGGGGTTCAGCCCCAGCATTTT.